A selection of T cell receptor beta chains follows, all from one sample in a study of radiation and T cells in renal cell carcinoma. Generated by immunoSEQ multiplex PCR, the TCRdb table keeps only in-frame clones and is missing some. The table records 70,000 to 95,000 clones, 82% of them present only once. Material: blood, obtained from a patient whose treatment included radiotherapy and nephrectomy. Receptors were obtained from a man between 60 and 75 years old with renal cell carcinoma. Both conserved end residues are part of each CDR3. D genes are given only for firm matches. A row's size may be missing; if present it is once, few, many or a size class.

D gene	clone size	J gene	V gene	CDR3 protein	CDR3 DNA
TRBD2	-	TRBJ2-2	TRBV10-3	CAIPRATSGRTGELFF	TGTGCCATCCCCCGGGCCACTAGCGGGAGAACCGGGGAGCTGTTTTTT
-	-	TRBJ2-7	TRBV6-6	CASIDQTSSYEQYF	TGTGCCAGCATTGATCAGACAAGCTCCTACGAGCAGTACTTC
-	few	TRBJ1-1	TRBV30	CAWSVAGDTEAFF	TGTGCCTGGAGTGTGGCAGGGGACACTGAAGCTTTCTTT
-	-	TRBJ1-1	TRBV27	CASSFLLNTEAFF	TGTGCCAGCAGTTTCCTCCTGAACACTGAAGCTTTCTTT
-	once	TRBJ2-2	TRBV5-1	CASSLARGTGELFF	TGCGCCAGCAGCTTGGCGCGGGGAACCGGGGAGCTGTTTTTT
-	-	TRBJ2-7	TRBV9	CASSVGSETYEQYF	TGTGCCAGCAGCGTAGGAAGCGAGACCTACGAGCAGTACTTC
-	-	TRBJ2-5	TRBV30	CAWSVRKETQYF	TGTGCCTGGAGTGTGAGGAAAGAGACCCAGTACTTC
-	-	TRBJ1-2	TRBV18	CASSPQGDYGYTF	TGTGCCAGCTCACCCCAGGGTGACTATGGCTACACCTTC
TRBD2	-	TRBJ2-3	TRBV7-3	CASSLAAGASPRGTQYF	TGTGCCAGCAGCTTAGCGGCGGGAGCGTCCCCTCGGGGTACGCAGTATTTT
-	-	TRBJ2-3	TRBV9	CASSVGGSTDTQYF	TGTGCCAGCAGCGTAGGCGGGAGCACAGATACGCAGTATTTT
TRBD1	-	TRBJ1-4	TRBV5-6	CASSWDRVTNEKLFF	TGTGCCAGCAGCTGGGACAGGGTAACTAATGAAAAACTGTTTTTT
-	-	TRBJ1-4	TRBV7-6	CASSPRMNEKLFF	TGTGCCAGCAGCCCAAGGATGAATGAAAAACTGTTTTTT
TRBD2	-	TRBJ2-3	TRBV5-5	CASYPGLAGYTDTQYF	TGTGCCAGCTACCCCGGACTAGCGGGTTACACAGATACGCAGTATTTT
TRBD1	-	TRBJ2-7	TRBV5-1	CASSLLGWNRDSIFYEQYF	TGCGCCAGCAGCTTGCTGGGGTGGAATAGGGACAGTATATTCTACGAGCAGTACTTC
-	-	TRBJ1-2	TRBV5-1	CASSLAGRGGGYTF	TGCGCCAGCAGCTTGGCCGGGAGGGGAGGTGGCTACACCTTC
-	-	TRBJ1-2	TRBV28	CATVLNYGYTF	TGTGCCACCGTCCTTAACTATGGCTACACCTTC
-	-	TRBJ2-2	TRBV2	CASRTGTLTGELFF	TGTGCCAGCAGGACCGGGACTCTTACCGGGGAGCTGTTTTTT
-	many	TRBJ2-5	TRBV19	CASRTTGQETQYF	TGTGCCAGTAGGACGACAGGACAAGAGACCCAGTACTTC
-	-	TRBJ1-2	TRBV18	CASSPPRGNNYGYTF	TGTGCCAGCTCACCACCGAGGGGTAATAACTATGGCTACACCTTC
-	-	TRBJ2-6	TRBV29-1	CSVEDPRAGANVLTF	TGCAGCGTTGAAGATCCGCGGGCTGGGGCCAACGTCCTGACTTTC
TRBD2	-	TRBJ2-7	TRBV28	CASSYVTRELNYEQYF	TGTGCCAGCAGTTATGTCACGCGGGAGCTAAACTACGAGCAGTACTTC
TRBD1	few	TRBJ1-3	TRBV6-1	CASRSRGSTGNTIYF	TGTGCCAGCAGGAGCAGGGGGTCGACTGGAAACACCATATATTTT
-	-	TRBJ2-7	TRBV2	CASRDSIEGPYEQYF	TGTGCCAGCAGAGATAGTATAGAGGGCCCCTACGAGCAGTACTTC
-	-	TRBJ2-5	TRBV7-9	CASSSGEGPTGRETQYF	TGTGCCAGCAGCTCAGGGGAGGGACCGACAGGGCGAGAGACCCAGTACTTC
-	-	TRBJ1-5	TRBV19	CASTMGGGNQPQHF	TGTGCCAGTACCATGGGAGGTGGTAATCAGCCCCAGCATTTT
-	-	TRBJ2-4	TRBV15	CATSTTGFKYF	TGTGCCACCAGCACAACCGGCTTTAAGTACTTC
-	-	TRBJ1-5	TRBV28	CASSLGGLSNQPQHF	TGTGCCAGCAGTTTGGGGGGTTTAAGCAATCAGCCCCAGCATTTT
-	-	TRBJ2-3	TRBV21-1	CASSKGWSPGATDTQYF	TGTGCCAGCAGCAAAGGTTGGTCCCCAGGGGCCACAGATACGCAGTATTTT
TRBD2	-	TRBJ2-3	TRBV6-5	CASTLAGGPTDTQYF	TGTGCCAGCACGCTAGCGGGAGGGCCCACAGATACGCAGTATTTT
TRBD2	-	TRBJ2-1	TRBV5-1	CASSLVPSGRFNEQFF	TGCGCCAGCAGCTTGGTGCCTAGCGGGAGGTTCAATGAGCAGTTCTTC
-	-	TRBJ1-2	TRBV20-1	CSASYKPTSF	TGCAGTGCGAGTTACAAACCTACATCCTTC
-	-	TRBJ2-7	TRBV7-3	CASSSLAGDEQYF	TGTGCCAGCAGCTCCCTCGCAGGGGACGAGCAGTACTTC
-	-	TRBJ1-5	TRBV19	CASSRRGGSNQPQHF	TGTGCCAGTAGTAGGCGGGGTGGTAGCAATCAGCCCCAGCATTTT
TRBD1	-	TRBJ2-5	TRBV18	CASSPDRGQETQYF	TGTGCCAGCTCACCAGACAGGGGACAAGAGACCCAGTACTTC
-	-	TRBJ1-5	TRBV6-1	CAISQGLNQPQHF	TGTGCCATTTCACAGGGTTTAAATCAGCCCCAGCATTTT
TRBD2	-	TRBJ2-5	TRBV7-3	CASSLGWGGRSETQYF	TGTGCCAGCAGCTTAGGTTGGGGGGGTCGGTCCGAGACCCAGTACTTC
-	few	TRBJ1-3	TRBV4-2	CASSQDLGRRKGNTIYF	TGTGCCAGCAGCCAAGATCTGGGTAGGAGAAAGGGAAACACCATATATTTT
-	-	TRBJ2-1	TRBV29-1	CSVEGGSSYNEQFF	TGCAGCGTTGAAGGCGGAAGCTCCTACAATGAGCAGTTCTTC
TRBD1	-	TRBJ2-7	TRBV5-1	CASSLTGTGAYEQYF	TGCGCCAGCAGCTTGACCGGGACAGGGGCCTACGAGCAGTACTTC
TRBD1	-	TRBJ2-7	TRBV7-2	CASSPTGGSYEQYF	TGTGCCAGCAGCCCGACAGGGGGCTCCTACGAGCAGTACTTC
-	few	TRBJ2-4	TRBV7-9	CASSLGSVNIQYF	TGTGCCAGCAGCTTGGGTAGCGTAAACATTCAGTACTTC
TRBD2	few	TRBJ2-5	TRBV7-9	CASSRGGAGYQETQYF	TGTGCCAGCAGCCGCGGGGGAGCGGGGTACCAAGAGACCCAGTACTTC
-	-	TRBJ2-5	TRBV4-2	CASSQDGRLQETQYF	TGTGCCAGCAGCCAAGATGGGAGGCTCCAAGAGACCCAGTACTTC
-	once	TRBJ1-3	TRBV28	CASSLLTGGGNTIYF	TGTGCCAGCAGTTTATTAACAGGAGGAGGAAACACCATATATTTT
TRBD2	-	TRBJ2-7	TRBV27	CASSALAGEQYF	TGTGCCAGCAGTGCCCTAGCGGGCGAGCAGTACTTC
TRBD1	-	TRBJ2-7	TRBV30	CAWKFSDRGRHEQYF	TGTGCCTGGAAGTTTTCGGACAGGGGCAGGCACGAGCAGTACTTC
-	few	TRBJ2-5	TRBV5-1	CASSSRGPSTGETQYF	TGCGCCAGCAGCTCACGCGGACCCTCAACGGGGGAGACCCAGTACTTC
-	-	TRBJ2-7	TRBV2	CASSARWLSF	TGTGCCAGCAGCGCGCGCTGGTTGAGTTTC
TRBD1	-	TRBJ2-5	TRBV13	CASSPGQGTQETQYF	TGTGCCAGCAGCCCCGGACAGGGCACCCAAGAGACCCAGTACTTC
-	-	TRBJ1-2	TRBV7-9	CASSPLGGNYGYTF	TGTGCCAGCAGCCCCTTGGGAGGCAACTATGGCTACACCTTC
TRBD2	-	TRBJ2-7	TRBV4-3	CASSQDLSAGLAGTYEQYF	TGCGCCAGCAGCCAAGACCTTTCGGCCGGACTAGCGGGTACCTACGAGCAGTACTTC
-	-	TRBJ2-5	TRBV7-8	CASSSWPAIQETQYF	TGTGCCAGCAGCTCTTGGCCAGCCATCCAAGAGACCCAGTACTTC
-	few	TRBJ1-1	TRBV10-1	CASREVTGNLVRLNTEAFF	TGCGCCAGCAGGGAGGTTACAGGGAACCTTGTTCGCTTGAACACTGAAGCTTTCTTT
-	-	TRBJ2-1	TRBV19	CASSIRAPGEAAHEQFF	TGTGCCAGTAGTATAAGGGCGCCGGGAGAGGCCGCCCATGAGCAGTTCTTC
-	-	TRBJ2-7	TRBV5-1	CASSPGQTAEQYF	TGCGCCAGCTCCCCAGGACAAACAGCTGAGCAGTACTTC
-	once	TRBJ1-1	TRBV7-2	CASSLEGFGTEAFF	TGTGCCAGCAGCTTAGAAGGTTTCGGCACTGAAGCTTTCTTT
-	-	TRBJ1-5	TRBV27	CATPLRSTPRASNQPQHF	TGTGCCACCCCATTGCGTAGTACCCCCCGGGCTAGCAATCAGCCCCAGCATTTT
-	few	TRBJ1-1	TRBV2	CATTQGRQTEAFF	TGTGCCACTACACAGGGAAGACAGACTGAAGCTTTCTTT
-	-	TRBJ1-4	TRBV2	CASRPGLGEEKLFF	TGTGCCAGCCGCCCCGGGCTGGGGGAGGAAAAACTGTTTTTT
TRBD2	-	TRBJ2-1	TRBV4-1	CASSRGSGRRGEQFF	TGCGCCAGCAGCCGAGGCAGCGGGAGGAGGGGTGAGCAGTTCTTC